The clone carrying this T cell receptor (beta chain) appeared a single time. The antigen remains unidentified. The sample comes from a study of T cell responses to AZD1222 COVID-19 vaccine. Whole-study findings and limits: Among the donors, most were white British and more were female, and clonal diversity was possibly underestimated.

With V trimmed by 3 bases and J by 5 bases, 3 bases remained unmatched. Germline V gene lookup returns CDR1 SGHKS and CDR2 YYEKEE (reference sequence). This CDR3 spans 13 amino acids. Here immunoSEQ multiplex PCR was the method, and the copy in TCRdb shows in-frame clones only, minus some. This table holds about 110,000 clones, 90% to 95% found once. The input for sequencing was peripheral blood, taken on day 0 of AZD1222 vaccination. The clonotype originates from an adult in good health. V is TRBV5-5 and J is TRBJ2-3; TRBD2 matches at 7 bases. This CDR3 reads CASSWGGGDTQYF. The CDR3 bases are TGTGCCAGCAGCTGGGGGGGAGGAGATACGCAGTATTTT.